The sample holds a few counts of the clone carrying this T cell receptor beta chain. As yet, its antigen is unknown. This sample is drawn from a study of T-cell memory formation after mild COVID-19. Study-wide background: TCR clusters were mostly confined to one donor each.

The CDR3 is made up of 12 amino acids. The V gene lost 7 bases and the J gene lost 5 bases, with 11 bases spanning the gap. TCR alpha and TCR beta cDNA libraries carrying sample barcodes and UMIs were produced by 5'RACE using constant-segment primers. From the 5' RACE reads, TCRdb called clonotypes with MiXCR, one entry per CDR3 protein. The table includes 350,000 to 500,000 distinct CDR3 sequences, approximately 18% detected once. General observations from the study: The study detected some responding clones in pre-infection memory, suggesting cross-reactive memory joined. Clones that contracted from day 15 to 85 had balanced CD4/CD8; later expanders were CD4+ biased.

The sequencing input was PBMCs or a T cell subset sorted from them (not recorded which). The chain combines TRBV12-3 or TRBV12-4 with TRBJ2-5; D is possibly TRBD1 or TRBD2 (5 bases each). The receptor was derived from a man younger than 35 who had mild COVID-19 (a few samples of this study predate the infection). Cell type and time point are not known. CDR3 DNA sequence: TGTGCCAGCACCAGAGGGGAGGAGACCCAGTACTTC. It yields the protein CASTRGEETQYF.